The rows below give T cell receptor beta chains drawn from one sample of a study of monozygotic twins with inflammatory bowel disease. Using the 5' RACE reads, TCRdb records one entry per CDR3 protein without DNA. Recorded for this sample: over 150,000 distinct CDR3 sequences. Sequenced input: blood. These receptors came from a human donor with ulcerative colitis or Crohn's disease, or a healthy co-twin of an affected twin (not recorded which). Each CDR3 is given with its conserved first and last residue.

V,J,CDR3
TRBV4-1,TRBJ2-7,CASSQKGLAGAIREQYF
TRBV28,TRBJ2-7,CASSPPVGEQYF
TRBV5-1,TRBJ1-1,CASSLVGGRTEAFF
TRBV5-1,TRBJ2-2,CASSDRAHTGELFF
TRBV5-1,TRBJ2-7,CASSSRDSSYEQYF
TRBV7-3,TRBJ2-3,CASSLTSVTDTQYF
TRBV5-6,TRBJ1-6,CASTPLGQGGNSPLHF
TRBV28,TRBJ1-5,CASSLLLGGTVSYSNQPQHF
TRBV7-2,TRBJ2-3,CASSLPSGSTDTQYF
TRBV28,TRBJ1-4,CASGLHGDNEKLFF
TRBV6-5,TRBJ2-1,CASSLLQGEYNEQFF
TRBV7-3,TRBJ1-5,CASSSGINQPQHF
TRBV28,TRBJ1-2,CASSLSRQGYTF
TRBV5-1,TRBJ2-7,CASSLARFYEQYF
TRBV23-1,TRBJ2-4,CASSLGRGEIPGRLAKNIQYF
TRBV20-1,TRBJ2-1,CSARDRLAGVVNEQFF
TRBV20-1,TRBJ2-2,CSAPRGLAGTGELFF
TRBV7-3,TRBJ2-5,CASSLTFKETQYF
TRBV3-1,TRBJ1-4,CASSQKTDNEKLFF
TRBV7-3,TRBJ2-3,CASSPRLAGSTDTQYF
TRBV29-1,TRBJ2-7,CSVGNLGGNEQYF
TRBV6-5,TRBJ1-2,CASSRRANYGYTF
TRBV29-1,TRBJ2-7,CSVGPTGPSYEQYF
TRBV29-1,TRBJ2-3,CSVEDPPGLADTDTQYF
TRBV11-3,TRBJ2-1,CASSLEPDRGYNEQFF
TRBV29-1,TRBJ2-2,CSVEGQSYTGELFF
TRBV15,TRBJ2-7,CATSRDRRVWEQYF
TRBV7-9,TRBJ2-7,CASSLHRDRVYEQYF
TRBV12-3/TRBV12-4,TRBJ2-7,CASSLGLGYYEQYF
TRBV2,TRBJ1-5,CASTSEADPNQPQHF
TRBV5-1,TRBJ1-2,CASSLETEDGYTF
TRBV10-1,TRBJ2-1,CASSETLAIYNEQFF
TRBV2,TRBJ2-2,CASREGANTGELFF
TRBV3-1,TRBJ1-2,CASSQVGMDGYTF
TRBV10-3,TRBJ2-1,CAIQGIIGLAGTNEQFF
TRBV28,TRBJ1-4,CASSSDRGGSYF